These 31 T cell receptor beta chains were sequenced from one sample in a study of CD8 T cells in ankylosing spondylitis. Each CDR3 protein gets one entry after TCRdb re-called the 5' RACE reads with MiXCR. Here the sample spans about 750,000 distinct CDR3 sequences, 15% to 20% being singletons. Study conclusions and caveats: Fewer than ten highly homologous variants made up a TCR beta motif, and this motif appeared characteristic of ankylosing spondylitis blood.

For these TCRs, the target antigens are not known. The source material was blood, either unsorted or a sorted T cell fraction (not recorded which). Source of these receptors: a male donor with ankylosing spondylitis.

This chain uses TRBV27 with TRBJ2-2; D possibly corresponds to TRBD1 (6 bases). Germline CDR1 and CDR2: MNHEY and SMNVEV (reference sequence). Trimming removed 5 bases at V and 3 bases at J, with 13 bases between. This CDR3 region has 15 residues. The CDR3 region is CASSPDRDHTGELFF. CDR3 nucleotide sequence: TGTGCCAGCAGTCCGGACAGAGACCACACCGGGGAGCTGTTTTTT.

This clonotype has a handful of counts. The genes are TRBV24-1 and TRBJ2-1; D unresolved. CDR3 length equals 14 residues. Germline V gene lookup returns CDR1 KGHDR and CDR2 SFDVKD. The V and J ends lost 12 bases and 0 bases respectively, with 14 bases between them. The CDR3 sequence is CAVGRGSSYNEQFF. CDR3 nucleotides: TGTGCCGTCGGCCGAGGTAGCTCCTACAATGAGCAGTTCTTC.

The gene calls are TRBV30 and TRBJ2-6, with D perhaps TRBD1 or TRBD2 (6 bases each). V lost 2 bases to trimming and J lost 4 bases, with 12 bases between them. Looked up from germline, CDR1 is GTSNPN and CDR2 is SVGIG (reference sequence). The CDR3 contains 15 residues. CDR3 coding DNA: TGTGCCTGGAGTCCCGCGGGGACAGGGGCCAACGTCCTGACTTTC. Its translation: CAWSPAGTGANVLTF.

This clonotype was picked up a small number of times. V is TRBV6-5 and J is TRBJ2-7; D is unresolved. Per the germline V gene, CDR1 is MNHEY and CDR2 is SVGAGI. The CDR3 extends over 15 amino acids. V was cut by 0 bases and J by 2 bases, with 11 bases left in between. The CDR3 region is CASSYSGSLTYEQYF. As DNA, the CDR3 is TGTGCCAGCAGTTACTCGGGCAGTCTGACCTACGAGCAGTACTTC.

The CDR3 DNA reads as TGTGCCAGCAGCCAAGGGGCCTACTATAATTCACCCCTCCACTTT. Encoded protein: CASSQGAYYNSPLHF. The rearrangement uses TRBV4-2 and TRBJ1-6; D ambiguous. This CDR3 has 15 residues. CDR1 LGHNA and CDR2 YNFKEQ come from the germline V gene. V was shortened by 1 base and J by 3 bases, with 7 bases between the two germline ends.

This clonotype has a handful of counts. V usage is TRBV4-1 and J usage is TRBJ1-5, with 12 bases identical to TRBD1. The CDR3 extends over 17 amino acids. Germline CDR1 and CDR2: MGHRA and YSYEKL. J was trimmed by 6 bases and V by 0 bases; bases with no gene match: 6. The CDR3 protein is CASSQESGQGAGQPQHF. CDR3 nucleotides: TGCGCCAGCAGCCAAGAATCGGGACAGGGGGCGGGTCAGCCCCAGCATTTT.

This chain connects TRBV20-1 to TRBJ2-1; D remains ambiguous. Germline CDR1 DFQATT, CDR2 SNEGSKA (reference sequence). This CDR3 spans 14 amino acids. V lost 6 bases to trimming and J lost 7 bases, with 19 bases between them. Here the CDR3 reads CSAVAASPRNEQFF. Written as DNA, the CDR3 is TGCAGTGCGGTGGCGGCTTCCCCGAGGAATGAGCAGTTCTTC.

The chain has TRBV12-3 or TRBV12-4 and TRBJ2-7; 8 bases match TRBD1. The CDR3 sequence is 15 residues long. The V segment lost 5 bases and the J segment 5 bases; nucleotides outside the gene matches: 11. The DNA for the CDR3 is TGTGCCAGCAGTCTCAGGGGGCCCCGAAGGGACGAGCAGTACTTC. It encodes CASSLRGPRRDEQYF.

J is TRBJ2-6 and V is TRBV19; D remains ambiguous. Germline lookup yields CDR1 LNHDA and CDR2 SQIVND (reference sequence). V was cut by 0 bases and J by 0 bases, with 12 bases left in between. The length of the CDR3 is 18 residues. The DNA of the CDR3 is TGTGCCAGTAGTATAGAGGGTCTAGGGTCCTCTGGGGCCAACGTCCTGACTTTC. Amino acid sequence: CASSIEGLGSSGANVLTF.

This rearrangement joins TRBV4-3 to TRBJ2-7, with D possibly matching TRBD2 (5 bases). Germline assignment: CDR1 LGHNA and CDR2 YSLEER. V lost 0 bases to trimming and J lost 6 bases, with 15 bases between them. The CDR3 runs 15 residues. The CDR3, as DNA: TGCGCCAGCAGCCAAGATCGCGGGTTGCGGCTCGAGCAGTACTTC. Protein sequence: CASSQDRGLRLEQYF.

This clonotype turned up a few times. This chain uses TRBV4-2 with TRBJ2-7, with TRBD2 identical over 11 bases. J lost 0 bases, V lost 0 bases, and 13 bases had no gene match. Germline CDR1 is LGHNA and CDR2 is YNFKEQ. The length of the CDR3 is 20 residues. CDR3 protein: CASSQDPRWASGGSSYEQYF. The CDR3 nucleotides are TGTGCCAGCAGCCAAGATCCCAGGTGGGCTAGCGGGGGGAGCTCCTACGAGCAGTACTTC.

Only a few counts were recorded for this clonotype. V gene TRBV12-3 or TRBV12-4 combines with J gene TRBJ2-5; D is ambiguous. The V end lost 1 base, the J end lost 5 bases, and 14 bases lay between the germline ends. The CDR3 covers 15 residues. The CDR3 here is CASSLVGLGRETQYF. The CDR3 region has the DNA TGTGCCAGCAGTTTAGTGGGGTTGGGTCGGGAGACCCAGTACTTC.

The CDR3 protein is CASRTQGTTDEAFF. CDR3 sequence (DNA): TGCGCCAGCAGAACCCAGGGGACTACGGATGAAGCTTTCTTT. The V call is TRBV5-1, the J call TRBJ1-1; tentatively, D is TRBD1 (6 bases). Between the trimmed V and J ends, which lost 5 bases and 7 bases, there was a span of 18 bases. Looked up from germline, CDR1 is SGHRS and CDR2 is YFSETQ. This CDR3 region has 14 residues.

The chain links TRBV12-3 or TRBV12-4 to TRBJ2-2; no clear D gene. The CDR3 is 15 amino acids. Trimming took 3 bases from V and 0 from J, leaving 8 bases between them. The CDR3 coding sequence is TGTGCCAGCAGTTTGAGTAGCACGAACACCGGGGAGCTGTTTTTT. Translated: CASSLSSTNTGELFF.

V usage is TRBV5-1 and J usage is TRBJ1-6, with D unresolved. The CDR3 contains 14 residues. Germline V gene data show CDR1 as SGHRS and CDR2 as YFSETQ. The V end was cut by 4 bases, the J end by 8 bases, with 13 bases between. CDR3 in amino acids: CASSPGIKDSPLHF. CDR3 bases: TGCGCCAGCAGCCCTGGGATAAAGGATTCACCCCTCCACTTT.

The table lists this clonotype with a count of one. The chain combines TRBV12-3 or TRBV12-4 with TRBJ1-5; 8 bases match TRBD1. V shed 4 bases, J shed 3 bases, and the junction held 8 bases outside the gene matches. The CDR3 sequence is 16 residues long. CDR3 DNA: TGTGCCAGCAGTTCCTCCCAGGGGGCTACCAATCAGCCCCAGCATTTT. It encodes CASSSSQGATNQPQHF.

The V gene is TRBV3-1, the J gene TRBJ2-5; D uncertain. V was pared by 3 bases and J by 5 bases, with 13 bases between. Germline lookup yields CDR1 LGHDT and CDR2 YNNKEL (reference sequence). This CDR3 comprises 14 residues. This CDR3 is CASSQRTTSETQYF. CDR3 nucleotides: TGTGCCAGCAGCCAGAGGACCACTTCGGAGACCCAGTACTTC.

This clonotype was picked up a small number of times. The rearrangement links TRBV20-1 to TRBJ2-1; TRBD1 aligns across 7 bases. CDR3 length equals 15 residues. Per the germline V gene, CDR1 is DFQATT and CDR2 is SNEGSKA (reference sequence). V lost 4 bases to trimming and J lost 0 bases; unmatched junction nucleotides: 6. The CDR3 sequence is CSAKSGTVSYNEQFF. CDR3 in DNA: TGCAGTGCTAAATCCGGGACAGTCTCCTACAATGAGCAGTTCTTC.

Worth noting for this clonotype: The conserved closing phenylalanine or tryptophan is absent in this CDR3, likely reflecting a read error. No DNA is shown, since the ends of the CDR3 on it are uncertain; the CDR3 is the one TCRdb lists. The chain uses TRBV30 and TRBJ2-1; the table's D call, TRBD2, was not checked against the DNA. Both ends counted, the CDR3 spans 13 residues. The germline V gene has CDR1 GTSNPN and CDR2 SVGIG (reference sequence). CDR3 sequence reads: CAWSYGGLAGLFH.

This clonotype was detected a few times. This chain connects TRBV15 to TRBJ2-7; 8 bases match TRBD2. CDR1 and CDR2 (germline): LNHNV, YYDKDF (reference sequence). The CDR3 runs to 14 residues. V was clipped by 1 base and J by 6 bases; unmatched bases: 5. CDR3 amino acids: CATSRVTSDGEQYF. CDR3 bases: TGTGCCACCAGCAGAGTGACTAGCGATGGCGAGCAGTACTTC.

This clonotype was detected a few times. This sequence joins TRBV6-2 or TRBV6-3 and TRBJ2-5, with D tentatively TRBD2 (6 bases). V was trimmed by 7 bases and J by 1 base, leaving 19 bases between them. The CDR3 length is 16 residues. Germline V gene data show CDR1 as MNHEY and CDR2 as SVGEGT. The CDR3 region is CASTWGLIPFQETQYF. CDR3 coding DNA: TGTGCCAGCACCTGGGGACTCATTCCATTCCAAGAGACCCAGTACTTC.

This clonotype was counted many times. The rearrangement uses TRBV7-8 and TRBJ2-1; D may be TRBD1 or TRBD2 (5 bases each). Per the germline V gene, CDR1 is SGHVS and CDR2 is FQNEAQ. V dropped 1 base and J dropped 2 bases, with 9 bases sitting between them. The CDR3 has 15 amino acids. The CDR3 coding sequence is TGTGCCAGCAGCTTAGTTGAGGGACCCTACAATGAGCAGTTCTTC. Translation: CASSLVEGPYNEQFF.

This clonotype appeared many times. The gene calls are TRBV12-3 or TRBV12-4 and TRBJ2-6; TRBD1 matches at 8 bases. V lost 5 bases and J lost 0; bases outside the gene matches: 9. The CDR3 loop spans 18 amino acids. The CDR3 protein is CASSRQGRTYSGANVLTF. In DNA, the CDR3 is TGTGCCAGCAGTCGACAGGGGCGCACCTACTCTGGGGCCAACGTCCTGACTTTC.

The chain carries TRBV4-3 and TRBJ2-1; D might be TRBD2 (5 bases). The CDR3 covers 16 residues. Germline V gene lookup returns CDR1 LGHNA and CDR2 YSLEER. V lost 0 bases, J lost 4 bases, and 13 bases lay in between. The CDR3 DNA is TGCGCCAGCAGCCAAGATCGGAGCGGACGATACAATGAGCAGTTCTTC. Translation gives CASSQDRSGRYNEQFF.

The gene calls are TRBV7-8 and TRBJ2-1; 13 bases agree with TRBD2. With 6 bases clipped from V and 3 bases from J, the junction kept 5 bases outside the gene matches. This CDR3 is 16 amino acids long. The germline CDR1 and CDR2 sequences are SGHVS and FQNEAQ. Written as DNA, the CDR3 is TGTGCCAGCAGATCAACTAGCGGGAGGGGCTACAATGAGCAGTTCTTC. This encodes CASRSTSGRGYNEQFF.

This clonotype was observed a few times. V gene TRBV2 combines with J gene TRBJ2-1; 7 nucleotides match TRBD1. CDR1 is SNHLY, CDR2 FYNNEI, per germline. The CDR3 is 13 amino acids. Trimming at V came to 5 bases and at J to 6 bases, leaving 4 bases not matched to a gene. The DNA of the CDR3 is TGTGCCAGCAGTAGGGGGCTGGGCAATGAGCAGTTCTTC. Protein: CASSRGLGNEQFF. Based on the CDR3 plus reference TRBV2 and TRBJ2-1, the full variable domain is EPEVTQTPSHQVTQMGQEVILRCVPISNHLYFYWYRQILGQKVEFLVSFYNNEISEKSEIFDDQFSVERPDGSNFTLKIRSTKLEDSAMYFCASSRGLGNEQFFGPGTRLTVL.

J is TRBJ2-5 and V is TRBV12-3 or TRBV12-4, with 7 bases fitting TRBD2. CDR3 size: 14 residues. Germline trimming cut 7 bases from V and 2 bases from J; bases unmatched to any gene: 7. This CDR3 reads CASTLGLLQETQYF. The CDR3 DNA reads TGTGCCAGCACCCTGGGACTACTTCAAGAGACCCAGTACTTC.

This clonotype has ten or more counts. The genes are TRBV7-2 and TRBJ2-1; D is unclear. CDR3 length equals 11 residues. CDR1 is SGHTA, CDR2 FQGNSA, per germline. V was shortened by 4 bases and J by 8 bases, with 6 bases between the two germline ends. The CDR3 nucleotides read TGTGCCAGCAGCTCCCGGGATGAGCAGTTCTTC. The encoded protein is CASSSRDEQFF.

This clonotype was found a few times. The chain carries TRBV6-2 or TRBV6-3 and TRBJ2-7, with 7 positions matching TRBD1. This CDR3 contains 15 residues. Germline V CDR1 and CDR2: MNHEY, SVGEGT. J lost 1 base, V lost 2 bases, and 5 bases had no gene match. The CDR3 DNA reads TGTGCCAGCAGTTACGAGTCAGGGGGATCCTACGAGCAGTACTTC. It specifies CASSYESGGSYEQYF.

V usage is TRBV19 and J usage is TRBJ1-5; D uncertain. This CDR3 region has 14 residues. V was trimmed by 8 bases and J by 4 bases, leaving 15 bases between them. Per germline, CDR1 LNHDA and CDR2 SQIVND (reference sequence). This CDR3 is CASCSRAVNQPQHF. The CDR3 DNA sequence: TGTGCCAGTTGCTCCCGGGCCGTTAATCAGCCCCAGCATTTT.

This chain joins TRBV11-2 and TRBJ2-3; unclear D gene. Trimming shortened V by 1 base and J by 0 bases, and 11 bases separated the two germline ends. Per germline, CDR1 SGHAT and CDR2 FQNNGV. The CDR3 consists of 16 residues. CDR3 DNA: TGTGCCAGCAGCTTAGTTCTCAGTACTAGCACAGATACGCAGTATTTT. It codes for CASSLVLSTSTDTQYF.